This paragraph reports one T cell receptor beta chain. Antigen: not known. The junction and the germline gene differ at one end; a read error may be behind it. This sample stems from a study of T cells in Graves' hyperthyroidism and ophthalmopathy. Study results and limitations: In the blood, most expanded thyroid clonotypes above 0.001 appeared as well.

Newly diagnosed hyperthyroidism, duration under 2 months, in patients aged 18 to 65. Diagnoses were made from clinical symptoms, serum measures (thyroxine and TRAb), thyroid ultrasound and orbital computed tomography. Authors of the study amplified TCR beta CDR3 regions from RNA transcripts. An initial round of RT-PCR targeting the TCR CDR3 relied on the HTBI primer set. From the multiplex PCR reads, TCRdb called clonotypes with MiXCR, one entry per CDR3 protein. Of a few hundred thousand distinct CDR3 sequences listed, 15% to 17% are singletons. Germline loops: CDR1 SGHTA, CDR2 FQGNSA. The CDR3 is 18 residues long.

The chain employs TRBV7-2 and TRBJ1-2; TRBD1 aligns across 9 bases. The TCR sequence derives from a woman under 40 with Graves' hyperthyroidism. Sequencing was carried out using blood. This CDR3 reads CASSTWTGAFPINYDYTF. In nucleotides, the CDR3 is TGTGCCAGCAGCACATGGACAGGGGCGTTTCCAATTAACTATGACTACACCTTC. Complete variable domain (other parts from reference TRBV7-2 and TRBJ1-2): GAGVSQSPSNKVTEKGKDVELRCDPISGHTALYWYRQSLGQGLEFLIYFQGNSAPDKSGLPSDRFSAERTGGSVSTLTIQRTQQEDSAVYLCASSTWTGAFPINYDYTFGSGTRLTVV.